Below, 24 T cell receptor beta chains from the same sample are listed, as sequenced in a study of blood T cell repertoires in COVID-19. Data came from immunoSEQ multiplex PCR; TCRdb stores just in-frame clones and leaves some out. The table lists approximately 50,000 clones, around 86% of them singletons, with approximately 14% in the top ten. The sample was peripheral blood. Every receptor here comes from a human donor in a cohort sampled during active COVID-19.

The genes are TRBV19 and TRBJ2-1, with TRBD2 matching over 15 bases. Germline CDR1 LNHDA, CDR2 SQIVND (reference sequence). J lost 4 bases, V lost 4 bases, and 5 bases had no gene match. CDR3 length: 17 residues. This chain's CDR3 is CASSTGLAGGVYNEQFF. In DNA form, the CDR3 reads TGTGCCAGTAGTACCGGACTAGCGGGAGGGGTATACAATGAGCAGTTCTTC.

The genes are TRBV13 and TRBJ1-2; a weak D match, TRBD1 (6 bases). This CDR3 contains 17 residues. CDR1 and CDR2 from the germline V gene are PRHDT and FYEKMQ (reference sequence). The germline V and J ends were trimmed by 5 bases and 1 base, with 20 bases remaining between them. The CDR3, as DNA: TGTGCCAGCAGCCTAAGAGGTGGGGACACCAATAACTATGGCTACACCTTC. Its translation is CASSLRGGDTNNYGYTF.

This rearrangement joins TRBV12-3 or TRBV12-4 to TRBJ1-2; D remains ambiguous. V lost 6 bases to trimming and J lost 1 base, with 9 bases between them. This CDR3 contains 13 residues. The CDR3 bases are TGTGCCAGCAGGGATTACAGTAACTATGGCTACACCTTC. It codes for CASRDYSNYGYTF.

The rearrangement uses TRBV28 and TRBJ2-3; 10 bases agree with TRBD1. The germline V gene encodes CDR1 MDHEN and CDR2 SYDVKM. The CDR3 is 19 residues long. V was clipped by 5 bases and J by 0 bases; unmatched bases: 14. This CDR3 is CASSVLGQGSSGSTDTQYF. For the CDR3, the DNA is TGTGCCAGCAGTGTCCTGGGACAGGGGTCTAGCGGGAGCACAGATACGCAGTATTTT.

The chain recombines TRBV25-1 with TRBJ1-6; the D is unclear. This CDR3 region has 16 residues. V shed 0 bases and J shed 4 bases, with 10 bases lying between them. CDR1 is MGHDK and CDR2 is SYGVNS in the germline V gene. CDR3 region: CASSEYGITYNSPLHF. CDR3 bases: TGTGCCAGCAGTGAATACGGGATTACATATAATTCACCCCTCCACTTT.

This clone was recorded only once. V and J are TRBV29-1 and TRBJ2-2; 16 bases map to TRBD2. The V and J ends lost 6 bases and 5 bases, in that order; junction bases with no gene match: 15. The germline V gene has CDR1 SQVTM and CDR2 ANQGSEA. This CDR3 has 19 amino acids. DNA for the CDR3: TGCAGCGTCAATGAAGGGGTCGGGACTAGCGGGAGGGCGACCGGGGAGCTGTTTTTT. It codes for CSVNEGVGTSGRATGELFF.

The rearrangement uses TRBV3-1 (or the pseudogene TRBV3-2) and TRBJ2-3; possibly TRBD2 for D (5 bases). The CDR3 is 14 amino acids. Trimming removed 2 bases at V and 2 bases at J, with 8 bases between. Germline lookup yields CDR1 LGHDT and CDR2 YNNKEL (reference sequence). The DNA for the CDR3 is TGTGCCAGCAGCCAACAAGCGGCCACAGATACGCAGTATTTT. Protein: CASSQQAATDTQYF.

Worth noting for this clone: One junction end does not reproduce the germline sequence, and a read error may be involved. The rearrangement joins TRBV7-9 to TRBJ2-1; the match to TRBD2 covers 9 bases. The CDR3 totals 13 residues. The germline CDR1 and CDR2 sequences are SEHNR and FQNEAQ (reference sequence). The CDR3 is CASSIAGVDEQFF. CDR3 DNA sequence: TGTGCCAGCAGCATAGCGGGAGTTGATGAGCAGTTCTTC.

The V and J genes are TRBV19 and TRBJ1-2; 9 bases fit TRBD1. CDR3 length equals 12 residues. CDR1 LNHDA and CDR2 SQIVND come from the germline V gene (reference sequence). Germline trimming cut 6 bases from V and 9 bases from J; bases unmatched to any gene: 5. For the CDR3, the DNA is TGTGCCAGTAGGGGACAGGGCGGGAGCTACACCTTC. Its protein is CASRGQGGSYTF.

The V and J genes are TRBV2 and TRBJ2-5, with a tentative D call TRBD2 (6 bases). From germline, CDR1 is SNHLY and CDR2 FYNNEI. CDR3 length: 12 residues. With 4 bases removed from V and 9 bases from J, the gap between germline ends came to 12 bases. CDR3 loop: CASSGGGVAQYF. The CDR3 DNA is TGTGCCAGCAGTGGGGGCGGGGTGGCCCAGTACTTC.

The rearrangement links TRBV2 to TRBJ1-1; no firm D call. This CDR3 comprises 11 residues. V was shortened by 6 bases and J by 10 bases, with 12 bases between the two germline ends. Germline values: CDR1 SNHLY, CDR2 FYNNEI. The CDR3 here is CASSAEARAFF. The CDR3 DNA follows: TGTGCCAGCAGCGCAGAAGCGAGAGCTTTCTTT.

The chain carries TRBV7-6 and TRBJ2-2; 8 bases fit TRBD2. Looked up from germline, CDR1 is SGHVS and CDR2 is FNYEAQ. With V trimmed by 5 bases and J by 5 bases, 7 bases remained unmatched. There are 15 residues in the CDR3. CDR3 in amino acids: CASSKTSALTGELFF. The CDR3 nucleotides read TGTGCCAGCAGCAAGACTAGCGCCCTTACCGGGGAGCTGTTTTTT. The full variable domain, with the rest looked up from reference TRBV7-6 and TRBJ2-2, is GAGVSQSPRYKVTKRGQDVALRCDPISGHVSLYWYRQALGQGPEFLTYFNYEAQQDKSGLPNDRFSAERPEGSISTLTIQRTEQRDSAMYRCASSKTSALTGELFFGEGSRLTVL.

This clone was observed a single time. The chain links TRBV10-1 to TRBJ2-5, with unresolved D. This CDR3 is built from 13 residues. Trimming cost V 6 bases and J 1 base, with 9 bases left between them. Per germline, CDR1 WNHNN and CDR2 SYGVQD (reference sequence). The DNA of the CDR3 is TGCGCCAGCAGCAGGCCGCCCCAAGAGACCCAGTACTTC. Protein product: CASSRPPQETQYF.

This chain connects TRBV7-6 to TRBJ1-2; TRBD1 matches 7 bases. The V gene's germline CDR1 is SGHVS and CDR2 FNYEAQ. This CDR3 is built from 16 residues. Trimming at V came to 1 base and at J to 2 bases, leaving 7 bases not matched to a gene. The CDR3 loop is CASSLGTGTVNYGYTF. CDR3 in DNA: TGTGCCAGCAGCTTAGGAACTGGGACAGTCAACTATGGCTACACCTTC.

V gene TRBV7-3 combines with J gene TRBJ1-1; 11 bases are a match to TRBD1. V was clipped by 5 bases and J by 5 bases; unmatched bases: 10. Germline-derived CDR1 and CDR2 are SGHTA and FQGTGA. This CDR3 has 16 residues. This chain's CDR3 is CASSPRTGGLSTEAFF. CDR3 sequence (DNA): TGTGCCAGCAGCCCACGGACAGGGGGCTTAAGTACTGAAGCTTTCTTT.

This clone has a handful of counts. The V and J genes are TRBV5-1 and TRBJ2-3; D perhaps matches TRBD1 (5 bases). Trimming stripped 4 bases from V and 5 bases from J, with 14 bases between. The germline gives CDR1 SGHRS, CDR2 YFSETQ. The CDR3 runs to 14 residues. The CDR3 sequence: CASSPGQGGDTQYF. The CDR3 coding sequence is TGCGCCAGCAGCCCCGGACAAGGTGGAGATACGCAGTATTTT.

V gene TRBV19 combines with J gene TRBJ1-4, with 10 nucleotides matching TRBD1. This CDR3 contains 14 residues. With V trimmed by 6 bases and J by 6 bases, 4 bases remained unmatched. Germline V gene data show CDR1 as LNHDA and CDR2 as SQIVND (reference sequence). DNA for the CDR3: TGTGCCAGTAGCGACAGGGGGCGGGATGAAAAACTGTTTTTT. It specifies CASSDRGRDEKLFF.

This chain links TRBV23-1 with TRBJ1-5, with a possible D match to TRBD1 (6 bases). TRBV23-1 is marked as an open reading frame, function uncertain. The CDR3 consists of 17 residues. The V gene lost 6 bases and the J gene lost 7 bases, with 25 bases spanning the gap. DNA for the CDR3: TGCGCCAGCAGAGGACGTATTATTCCGGGACAAGGCCAGCCCCAGCATTTT. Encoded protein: CASRGRIIPGQGQPQHF.

The CDR3 DNA sequence: TGTGCCAGCAGTGGGGCCTTAGGGGAGTACTTC. This codes for CASSGALGEYF. This chain uses TRBV2 with TRBJ2-7; the D gene is possibly TRBD1 (5 bases). Germline V gene sequence: CDR1 SNHLY, CDR2 FYNNEI. V dropped 4 bases and J dropped 11 bases, with 12 bases sitting between them. The CDR3 covers 11 residues.

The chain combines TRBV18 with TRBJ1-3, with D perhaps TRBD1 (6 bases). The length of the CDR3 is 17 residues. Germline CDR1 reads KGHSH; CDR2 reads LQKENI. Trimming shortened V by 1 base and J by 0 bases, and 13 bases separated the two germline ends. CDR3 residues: CASSPLRGPSSGNTIYF. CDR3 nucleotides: TGTGCCAGCTCACCACTCAGGGGCCCAAGCTCTGGAAACACCATATATTTT. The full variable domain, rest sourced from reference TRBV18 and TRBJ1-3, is NAGVMQNPRHLVRRRGQEARLRCSPMKGHSHVYWYRQLPEEGLKFMVYLQKENIIDESGMPKERFSAEFPKEGPSILRIQQVVRGDSAAYFCASSPLRGPSSGNTIYFGEGSWLTVV.

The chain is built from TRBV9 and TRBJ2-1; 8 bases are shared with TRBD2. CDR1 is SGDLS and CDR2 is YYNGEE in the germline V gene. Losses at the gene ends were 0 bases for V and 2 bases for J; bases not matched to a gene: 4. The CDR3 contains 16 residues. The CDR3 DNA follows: TGTGCCAGCAGCGTAGTGGTAGCGGGGCCCTACAATGAGCAGTTCTTC. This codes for CASSVVVAGPYNEQFF.

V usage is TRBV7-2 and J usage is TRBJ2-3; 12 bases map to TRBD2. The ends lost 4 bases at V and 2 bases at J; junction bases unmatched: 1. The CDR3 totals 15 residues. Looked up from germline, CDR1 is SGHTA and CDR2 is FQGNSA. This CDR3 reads CASSSSGGATDTQYF. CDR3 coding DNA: TGTGCCAGCAGCTCTAGCGGGGGGGCCACAGATACGCAGTATTTT.

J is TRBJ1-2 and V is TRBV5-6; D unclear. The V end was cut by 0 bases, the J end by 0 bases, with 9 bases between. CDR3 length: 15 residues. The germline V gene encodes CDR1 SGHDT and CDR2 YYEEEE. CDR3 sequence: CASSLGAETNYGYTF. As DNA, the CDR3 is TGTGCCAGCAGCTTGGGGGCAGAGACTAACTATGGCTACACCTTC.

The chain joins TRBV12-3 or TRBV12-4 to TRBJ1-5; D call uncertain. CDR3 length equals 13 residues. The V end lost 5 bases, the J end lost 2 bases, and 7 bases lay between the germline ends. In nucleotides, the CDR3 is TGTGCCAGCAGTCCTACCGGCAATCAGCCCCAGCATTTT. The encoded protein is CASSPTGNQPQHF.